These T cell receptor beta chains were read from a single sample in a study of radiation and T cells in renal cell carcinoma. Clones were sequenced by immunoSEQ multiplex PCR, and TCRdb holds only the in-frame ones, with some missing. The repertoire consists of some 100,000 clones, with over 65% occurring once and the leading ten covering roughly 6.8%. The input for sequencing was blood, taken from a patient whose treatment included radiotherapy and nephrectomy. These receptors originate from a man in his sixties with renal cell carcinoma. CDR3s include the opening cysteine and the closing phenylalanine or tryptophan. A D gene is named only where the DNA matches it firmly. The size of a clone is reported for some rows only, either as once, few or many, or as a class for expanded clones.

D gene	clone size	J gene	V gene	CDR3 DNA	CDR3 protein
TRBD2	-	TRBJ2-7	TRBV9	TGTGCCAGCAGCGTAGGGCTAGCGGACCCCTACGAGCAGTACTTC	CASSVGLADPYEQYF
-	medium-sized	TRBJ1-2	TRBV7-2	TGTGCCAGCAGCTTAGACAATAACTATGGCTACACCTTC	CASSLDNNYGYTF
-	few	TRBJ1-5	TRBV19	TGTGCCAGCTCAGGCTTAACAAGGTTTAGCAATCAGCCCCAGCATTTT	CASSGLTRFSNQPQHF
TRBD2	few	TRBJ2-1	TRBV4-1	TGCGCCAGCAGCCAACCCCGGGAGGGCCGGAGAAGGAATGAGCAGTTCTTC	CASSQPREGRRRNEQFF
TRBD1	-	TRBJ1-5	TRBV5-6	TGTGCCAGCAGCCAGACCGGGACAGGGGGATTCAATCAGCCCCAGCATTTT	CASSQTGTGGFNQPQHF
-	many	TRBJ1-1	TRBV18	TGTGCCAGCTCGCCCGACGGACAGCTTACTGAAGCTTTCTTT	CASSPDGQLTEAFF
-	-	TRBJ1-4	TRBV4-3	TGCGCCAGCAGCCAAGATCCGGCCCGCCGGGGTGAAAAACTGTTTTTT	CASSQDPARRGEKLFF
-	-	TRBJ2-3	TRBV29-1	TGCAGCGTTGAAGAGCAAAGCACAGATACGCAGTATTTT	CSVEEQSTDTQYF
TRBD2	-	TRBJ2-3	TRBV19	TGTGCCAGTAGTAGGACTAGCGGGATGCGCGATACGCAGTATTTT	CASSRTSGMRDTQYF
TRBD1	-	TRBJ1-5	TRBV5-1	TGCGCCAGCGACCGGGACAGGGGTGTTCAGCCCCAGCATTTT	CASDRDRGVQPQHF
-	-	TRBJ2-1	TRBV9	TGTGCCAGCAGCGTAGAGGGTCCTAGTGTGAATGAGCAGTTCTTC	CASSVEGPSVNEQFF
-	-	TRBJ1-2	TRBV28	TGTGCCAGCTTTGATAACCTCGGCGGAGGTGGCTACACCTTC	CASFDNLGGGGYTF
-	-	TRBJ2-3	TRBV29-1	TGCAGCGTTGAATACGCCAACACAGATACGCAGTATTTT	CSVEYANTDTQYF
-	-	TRBJ2-5	TRBV7-7	TGTGCCAGCAGCTTAGCCGGGCCCAGAGAGACCCAGTACTTC	CASSLAGPRETQYF
-	-	TRBJ2-7	TRBV28	TGTGCCAGCAGTTCCCCACAGGTCACAGACGAGCAGTACTTC	CASSSPQVTDEQYF
TRBD2	-	TRBJ2-7	TRBV6-5	TGTGCCAGCAGTTTAGCGGGCTTCTCCTACGAGCAGTACTTC	CASSLAGFSYEQYF
-	-	TRBJ2-3	TRBV5-1	TGCGCCAGCAGCTTGGGAGGCGGGGCGGTCGCCACAGATACGCAGTATTTT	CASSLGGGAVATDTQYF